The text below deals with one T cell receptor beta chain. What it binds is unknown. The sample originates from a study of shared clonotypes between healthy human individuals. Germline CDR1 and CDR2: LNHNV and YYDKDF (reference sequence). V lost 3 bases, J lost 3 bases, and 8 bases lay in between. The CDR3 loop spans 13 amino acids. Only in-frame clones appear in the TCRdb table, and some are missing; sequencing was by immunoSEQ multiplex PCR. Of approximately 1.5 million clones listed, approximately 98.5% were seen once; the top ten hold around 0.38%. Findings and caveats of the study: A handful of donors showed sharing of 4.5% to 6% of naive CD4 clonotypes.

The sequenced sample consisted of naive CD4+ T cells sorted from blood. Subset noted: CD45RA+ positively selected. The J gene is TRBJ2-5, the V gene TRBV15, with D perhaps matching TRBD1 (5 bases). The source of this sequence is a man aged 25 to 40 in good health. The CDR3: CATSRFREETQYF. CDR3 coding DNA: TGTGCCACCAGCAGGTTCAGGGAAGAGACCCAGTACTTC.